One sample yielded the 15 T cell receptor beta chains listed below, sequenced in a study of T cells in Graves' hyperthyroidism and ophthalmopathy. RNA transcripts gave rise to amplified TCR beta CDR3 regions. The TCR CDR3 was amplified in a first-round RT-PCR using the HTBI primer set. TCRdb passed the multiplex PCR reads through MiXCR, listing each CDR3 protein once. The sample carries more than 300,000 distinct CDR3 sequences, 14% recorded once. Sequenced sample: blood. All receptors derive from a woman in her thirties with Graves' hyperthyroidism.

There are many counts of this clonotype. The chain has TRBV7-2 and TRBJ1-6, with D possibly being TRBD1 (6 bases). CDR3 length: 15 amino acids. Per germline, CDR1 SGHTA and CDR2 FQGNSA. V dropped 3 bases and J dropped 7 bases, with 13 bases sitting between them. The CDR3 loop reads CASSFRGTQNSPLHF. The CDR3 DNA is TGTGCCAGCAGCTTCCGGGGGACACAAAATTCACCCCTCCACTTT.

This sequence joins TRBV6-1 and TRBJ2-7, with 9 bases that match TRBD2. CDR1 is MNHNS and CDR2 is SASEGT in the germline V gene. V lost 8 bases to trimming and J lost 3 bases; unmatched junction nucleotides: 5. The CDR3 contains 13 residues. Written as DNA, the CDR3 is TGTGCCAGCCAGCGGGAGGATTTCTACGAGCAGTACTTC. Translated, it gives CASQREDFYEQYF.

This clonotype appeared many times. The rearrangement joins TRBV6-2 or TRBV6-3 to TRBJ1-1; no clear D. Germline V CDR1 and CDR2: MNHEY, SVGEGT. The V end lost 8 bases, the J end lost 1 base, and 17 bases lay between the germline ends. This CDR3 has 15 residues. Here the CDR3 DNA reads TGTGCCAGCCGCCCCGCGGGAGTATCGAACACTGAAGCTTTCTTT. It encodes CASRPAGVSNTEAFF.

This clonotype was counted ten times or more. The CDR3 coding sequence is TGCGCCAGCAGCTTGTCCCAGAGGAGCGGATCTCGTATTGGGCAGTACTTC. Protein product: CASSLSQRSGSRIGQYF. This chain joins TRBV5-1 and TRBJ2-7; TRBD2 is a possible D gene (5 bases). This CDR3 has 17 residues. Germline V gene data show CDR1 as SGHRS and CDR2 as YFSETQ. V gave up 1 base and J gave up 9 bases, with 26 bases separating them.

This clonotype was recorded at least ten times. This chain's CDR3 is CASGVDSILSHENEKLFF. The CDR3 bases are TGTGCCAGCGGGGTCGATTCCATCCTTTCCCATGAAAATGAAAAACTGTTTTTT. The chain links TRBV2 to TRBJ1-4; the D is unclear. The CDR3 extends over 18 amino acids. V lost 8 bases and J lost 5, with 27 bases in between. The germline gives CDR1 SNHLY, CDR2 FYNNEI.

This clonotype appeared many times. The chain has TRBV11-2 and TRBJ2-7; 8 bases are a match to TRBD2. CDR3 length equals 16 residues. With V trimmed by 5 bases and J by 0 bases, 9 bases remained unmatched. CDR1 is SGHAT, CDR2 FQNNGV, per germline. The CDR3 reads CASSPSGGHSSYEQYF. In DNA, the CDR3 is TGTGCCAGCAGCCCCTCGGGGGGGCATAGCTCCTACGAGCAGTACTTC.

This clonotype has a count of ten or more. The gene calls are TRBV20-1 and TRBJ2-1; 8 bases match TRBD2. J lost 3 bases, V lost 3 bases, and 7 bases had no gene match. The CDR3 consists of 15 residues. CDR1 is DFQATT, CDR2 SNEGSKA, per germline (reference sequence). The CDR3 region has the DNA TGCAGTGCTAGTACAACTAGCGGAGACTACAATGAGCAGTTCTTC. The encoded protein is CSASTTSGDYNEQFF.

J is TRBJ2-7 and V is TRBV3-1, with 9 bases fitting TRBD1. The trim removed 4 bases at V and 9 bases at J, leaving 7 bases unmatched. Germline CDR1 and CDR2: LGHDT and YNNKEL (reference sequence). The CDR3 sequence is 13 residues long. The CDR3 DNA follows: TGTGCCAGCAGCCTAGTGACAGGGGGGGTGCAGTACTTC. Protein: CASSLVTGGVQYF.

This clonotype was recorded a few times. The rearrangement links TRBV2 to TRBJ2-7; no definite D call. The V end was cut by 7 bases, the J end by 0 bases, with 13 bases between. This CDR3 region has 14 residues. The germline V gene has CDR1 SNHLY and CDR2 FYNNEI. The CDR3, as DNA: TGTGCCAGCAACGAAGGAGTACTCTCCTACGAGCAGTACTTC. Protein sequence: CASNEGVLSYEQYF.

This clonotype has a handful of counts. V gene TRBV11-2 combines with J gene TRBJ1-4; no firm D call. Germline V lookup: CDR1 SGHAT, CDR2 FQNNGV. The CDR3 totals 13 residues. V was cut by 8 bases and J by 5 bases, with 12 bases left in between. CDR3 amino acids: CASRALGNEKLFF. In DNA form, the CDR3 reads TGTGCCAGCCGGGCCCTTGGGAATGAAAAACTGTTTTTT.

This clonotype was counted ten times or more. The chain couples TRBV7-2 to TRBJ2-5; possible D gene TRBD1, 5 bases. The ends were cut back, 8 bases at V and 4 bases at J, with 8 bases in the middle. This CDR3 comprises 11 residues. The germline CDR1 and CDR2 sequences are SGHTA and FQGNSA. CDR3 DNA sequence: TGTGCCAGCGGAAGGGGAGAGACCCAGTACTTC. This gives the protein CASGRGETQYF.

The chain has TRBV27 and TRBJ2-7, with D perhaps matching TRBD1 or TRBD2 (5 bases each). The V and J ends lost 7 bases and 9 bases respectively, with 19 bases between them. Germline V lookup: CDR1 MNHEY, CDR2 SMNVEV (reference sequence). CDR3 length: 13 amino acids. The CDR3 here is CASTPRDQIRQYF. The CDR3, as DNA: TGTGCCAGCACGCCCCGGGACCAGATAAGGCAGTACTTC.

This CDR3 is CASSLPGKHTQYF. The DNA of the CDR3 is TGTGCCAGCAGCTTACCGGGAAAACATACGCAGTATTTT. The rearrangement links TRBV7-9 to TRBJ2-3; maybe TRBD2 (5 bases). Germline CDR1 reads SEHNR; CDR2 reads FQNEAQ (reference sequence). The CDR3 is 13 amino acids. Trimming shortened V by 2 bases and J by 7 bases, and 10 bases separated the two germline ends.

V gene TRBV6-1 combines with J gene TRBJ1-5, with D unclear. Trimming shortened V by 10 bases and J by 0 bases, and 13 bases separated the two germline ends. The germline gives CDR1 MNHNS, CDR2 SASEGT. The CDR3 extends over 14 amino acids. The CDR3 loop reads CATFTANSNQPQHF. DNA for the CDR3: TGTGCCACCTTTACAGCAAATAGCAATCAGCCCCAGCATTTT.

This clonotype was picked up many times. The CDR3 DNA reads as TGTGCCAGCAGCCAATCCAGGGGGCAAAACATTCAGTACTTC. The encoded protein is CASSQSRGQNIQYF. The chain recombines TRBV16 with TRBJ2-4, with 8 bases that match TRBD1. Trimming at V came to 0 bases and at J to 5 bases, leaving 0 bases not matched to a gene. Germline loops: CDR1 KGHSY, CDR2 FQNENV. The CDR3 loop spans 14 amino acids.